This T cell receptor beta chain stems from a study of blood T cell repertoires in COVID-19. This clone was detected once. The CDR3 is 12 residues long. V lost 3 bases, J lost 3 bases, and 6 bases lay in between. Germline CDR1 MNHEY, CDR2 SMNVEV (reference sequence). The Seattle patients, enrolled during active infection, were followed longitudinally. Produced via immunoSEQ multiplex PCR; TCRdb's table is partial and in-frame only. The table has around 50,000 clones, 85% to 95% seen once. What was sequenced was peripheral blood. The rearrangement joins TRBV27 to TRBJ2-7, with D perhaps matching TRBD2 (5 bases). This clonotype originated in a man aged 55 to 70 with COVID-19, enrolled during active disease. The CDR3 nucleotides read TGTGCCAGCAGTTTTCGGGGCTACGAGCAGTACTTC. Translation: CASSFRGYEQYF.